This T cell receptor (beta chain) originates from a study of blood T cell repertoires in COVID-19 (dated by TCRdb to 2020 to 2022). The study in broad terms: Samples covering the acute and convalescent phases of COVID-19 were provided by collaborators in the United States, Italy and Spain. Samples were obtained from the ongoing ImmuneRACE study (first 160 participants) and from over 1,000 subjects provided by 6 global collaborators. Subjects who had been exposed to COVID-19, were actively infected with it, or had recovered from it provided the deeply sampled blood TCRbeta repertoires that made up the dataset. The repertoires were released in a freely available public database meant as a resource for research on the immune response to SARS-CoV-2. Where available, HLA class I and class II types were taken from metadata supplied by the sample provider and were not determined by assay-based typing. The prospective study material was composed of cDNA or gDNA derived from T cells, B-cell-depleted T cells, or PBMCs. Nearly every sample came with metadata listing a de-identified subject ID, COVID-19 status, age in years and sex.

The CDR3 contains 15 residues, cysteine and phenylalanine counted. The DNA shown is the 45-base CDR3, in frame from base 1. The V and J ends are trimmed by 5 bases and 1 base, leaving 11 bases between them. Via the germline V gene, CDR1 is SGHVS and CDR2 FNYEAQ. The full study reports these points: The quantity of clinical and demographic metadata differed by source and by participant and was supplied without curation.

TCRbeta CDR3 regions were amplified from genomic DNA by means of the immunoSEQ Assay, a bias-controlled multiplex PCR. In the original analysis: The number of nucleated cells in each sample was estimated from the amplification of reference gene primers within the assay. To quantify the absolute abundance of each unique TCRbeta CDR3 rearrangement, sequence reads were collapsed and filtered. Productive Simpson clonality was computed per sample as the square root of Simpson's diversity index over productive rearrangements. In TCRdb, the immuneACCESS table is reduced to in-frame sequences with V and J assigned. These tables do not hold every clone; where another copy was compared, an unresolved V gene accounts for under half, and the others remain unexplained. That table gives V, J and clone size, and the DNA gave D and trimming. For this sample the table gives about 100,000 clones, of which roughly two thirds were detected only once. The biggest ten clones account for approximately 5.9% of the sample.

Collaborating institutions collected whole blood in K2EDTA tubes following their own protocols. For TCRbeta analysis, collaborators shipped samples in one of three forms: frozen whole blood, isolated PBMCs, or DNA extracted from either of those sample types. Remarks on this clone: What antigen it recognizes has not been identified. No qualities accompany the bases; no much larger clone lies one base away.

The TCR was taken from a man at least 80 years old with acute or convalescent COVID-19. Sample: peripheral blood. Recombination linked TRBV7-6 to TRBJ2-2, with TRBD1 perhaps the D gene, on 5 matching bases. The DNA sequence follows: TGTGCCAGCAGCGGGGCATTCCGGAACACCGGGGAGCTGTTTTTT. This codes for CASSGAFRNTGELFF.